Listed below are T cell receptor beta chains from one sample, sequenced in a study of blood T cell repertoires in COVID-19. Sequencing was performed with immunoSEQ multiplex PCR; in TCRdb, only in-frame clones are kept and a portion is missing. Here the sample spans 150,000 to 200,000 clones, more than 70% being singletons. The sample taken for sequencing was peripheral blood. All receptors derive from a woman in her 70s who had recovered from COVID-19. CDR3s include the opening cysteine and the closing phenylalanine or tryptophan. The order of the fields is V gene, J gene, D gene, clone size, CDR3 DNA, CDR3 protein. D genes are given only for firm matches. Not all rows give a size; the values are once, few, many and, for expanded clones, a class.

TRBV3-1/TRBV3-2	TRBJ1-6	TRBD1	NA	TGTGCCAGCAGCCCCAGGACAGGACCCCTCCACTTT	CASSPRTGPLHF
TRBV25-1	TRBJ1-6	TRBD1	NA	TGTGCCAGCAGTGCCCAGGGGGCTAATTCACCCCTCCACTTT	CASSAQGANSPLHF
TRBV2	TRBJ1-5	TRBD1	NA	TGTGCCAGCACCGGGCCAGGGGGTCAGCCCCAGCATTTT	CASTGPGGQPQHF
TRBV4-1	TRBJ1-5	NA	NA	TGCGCCAGCAGCCATCCCCGGGCGGGAGTGCCCCAGCATTTT	CASSHPRAGVPQHF
TRBV7-8	TRBJ1-5	NA	NA	TGTGCCAGCAGCCCAGTTTGGGGGGTCCAGCCCCAGCATTTT	CASSPVWGVQPQHF
TRBV12-5	TRBJ1-2	NA	NA	TGTGCTAGTGTTCGGGGTGGCTATGGCTACACCTTC	CASVRGGYGYTF
TRBV6-2/TRBV6-3	TRBJ2-1	TRBD2	once	TGTGCCAGCAGCCCGCTAGCGGGAATGGGTGAGCAGTTCTTC	CASSPLAGMGEQFF
TRBV27	TRBJ2-1	TRBD2	NA	TGCACTAGCGCGCCGAGCTCCTACAATGAGCAGTTCTTC	CTSAPSSYNEQFF
TRBV5-1	TRBJ2-7	TRBD2	once	TGCGCCAGCAGCTTGGGACTAGCGGACTACTCCTACGAGCAGTACTTC	CASSLGLADYSYEQYF
TRBV2	TRBJ2-3	NA	few	TGTGCCAGCACCATACATGGACTACAGAGCACAGATACGCAGTATTTT	CASTIHGLQSTDTQYF
TRBV28	TRBJ2-5	TRBD2	NA	TGTGCCAGCAGTTTATCCCCCGGGACTAGCGGGGAGGGGGTAATTCTTGAGACCCAGTACTTC	CASSLSPGTSGEGVILETQYF
TRBV7-6	TRBJ2-5	TRBD2	NA	TGTGCCAGCAGCTTTGACTCACCCCGACTAGCGGGCCACCAAGAGACCCAGTACTTC	CASSFDSPRLAGHQETQYF
TRBV18	TRBJ2-7	NA	once	TGTGCCAGCTCACCTCGGCAGGGGCCCTACGAGCAGTACTTC	CASSPRQGPYEQYF
TRBV18	TRBJ2-1	TRBD2	NA	TGTGCCAGCTCACCCCTGGCGGGAGGGCCGGCCTCCTACAATGAGCAGTTCTTC	CASSPLAGGPASYNEQFF
TRBV9	TRBJ2-3	TRBD2	NA	TGTGCCAGCGGGAAGACTAGCGATACGCAGTATTTT	CASGKTSDTQYF
TRBV5-4	TRBJ1-6	NA	NA	TGTGCCAGCAGCCGGACAGTTGTGGATTCACCCCTCCACTTT	CASSRTVVDSPLHF
TRBV6-5	TRBJ1-5	NA	NA	TGTGCCAGCAGTTACTCGGCAGATAGCAATCAGCCCCAGCATTTT	CASSYSADSNQPQHF
TRBV11-2	TRBJ2-6	NA	NA	TGTGCCAGCAGCTTAGCCCTCCTGTCCGTCCTGACTTTC	CASSLALLSVLTF
TRBV25-1	TRBJ2-5	TRBD1	NA	TGTGCCAGCAGTGTGGCAGGGGGACAAGAGACCCAGTACTTC	CASSVAGGQETQYF
TRBV5-8	TRBJ1-1	NA	once	TGTGCCAGCAGCTCCCTACAAGGGGGTAGGACTGAAGCTTTCTTT	CASSSLQGGRTEAFF
TRBV2	TRBJ2-1	NA	NA	TGTGCCAGCAGCGAAGGCAGGGGCCCCTACAATGAGCAGTTCTTC	CASSEGRGPYNEQFF
TRBV28	TRBJ2-1	TRBD2	NA	TGTGCCAGCAGTTTATGGACCCCCCCTAGCGGGAGGGACAATGAGCAGTTCTTC	CASSLWTPPSGRDNEQFF
TRBV20-1	TRBJ1-2	TRBD1	NA	TGCAGTGCCAGTCAGGGGGCGGGCTATGGCTACACCTTC	CSASQGAGYGYTF
TRBV5-1	TRBJ1-1	TRBD1	few	TGCGCCAGCAGCAAAGACAGGGCGGTAGGCACTGAAGCTTTCTTT	CASSKDRAVGTEAFF
TRBV7-6	TRBJ2-1	NA	many	TGTGCCAGCAGCTCGACCAGACTAGGGTACAATGAGCAGTTCTTC	CASSSTRLGYNEQFF
TRBV6-5	TRBJ2-3	NA	NA	TGTGCCAGCAGGCGCGGGGCTAGCACAGATACGCAGTATTTT	CASRRGASTDTQYF
TRBV15	TRBJ1-2	TRBD1	NA	TGTGCCACCAGCAGAGATAGGACAGGGACCGGCTACACCTTC	CATSRDRTGTGYTF
TRBV29-1	TRBJ2-7	NA	NA	TGCAGCGTTGAAGTCCCCACCCCGACCAAGTCCTGGCTGGAGGGTAACCCTTTCGAGCAGTACTTC	CSVEVPTPTKSWLEGNPFEQYF
TRBV28	TRBJ2-7	NA	few	TGTGCCAGCAGCCAATACGAGCAGTACTTC	CASSQYEQYF